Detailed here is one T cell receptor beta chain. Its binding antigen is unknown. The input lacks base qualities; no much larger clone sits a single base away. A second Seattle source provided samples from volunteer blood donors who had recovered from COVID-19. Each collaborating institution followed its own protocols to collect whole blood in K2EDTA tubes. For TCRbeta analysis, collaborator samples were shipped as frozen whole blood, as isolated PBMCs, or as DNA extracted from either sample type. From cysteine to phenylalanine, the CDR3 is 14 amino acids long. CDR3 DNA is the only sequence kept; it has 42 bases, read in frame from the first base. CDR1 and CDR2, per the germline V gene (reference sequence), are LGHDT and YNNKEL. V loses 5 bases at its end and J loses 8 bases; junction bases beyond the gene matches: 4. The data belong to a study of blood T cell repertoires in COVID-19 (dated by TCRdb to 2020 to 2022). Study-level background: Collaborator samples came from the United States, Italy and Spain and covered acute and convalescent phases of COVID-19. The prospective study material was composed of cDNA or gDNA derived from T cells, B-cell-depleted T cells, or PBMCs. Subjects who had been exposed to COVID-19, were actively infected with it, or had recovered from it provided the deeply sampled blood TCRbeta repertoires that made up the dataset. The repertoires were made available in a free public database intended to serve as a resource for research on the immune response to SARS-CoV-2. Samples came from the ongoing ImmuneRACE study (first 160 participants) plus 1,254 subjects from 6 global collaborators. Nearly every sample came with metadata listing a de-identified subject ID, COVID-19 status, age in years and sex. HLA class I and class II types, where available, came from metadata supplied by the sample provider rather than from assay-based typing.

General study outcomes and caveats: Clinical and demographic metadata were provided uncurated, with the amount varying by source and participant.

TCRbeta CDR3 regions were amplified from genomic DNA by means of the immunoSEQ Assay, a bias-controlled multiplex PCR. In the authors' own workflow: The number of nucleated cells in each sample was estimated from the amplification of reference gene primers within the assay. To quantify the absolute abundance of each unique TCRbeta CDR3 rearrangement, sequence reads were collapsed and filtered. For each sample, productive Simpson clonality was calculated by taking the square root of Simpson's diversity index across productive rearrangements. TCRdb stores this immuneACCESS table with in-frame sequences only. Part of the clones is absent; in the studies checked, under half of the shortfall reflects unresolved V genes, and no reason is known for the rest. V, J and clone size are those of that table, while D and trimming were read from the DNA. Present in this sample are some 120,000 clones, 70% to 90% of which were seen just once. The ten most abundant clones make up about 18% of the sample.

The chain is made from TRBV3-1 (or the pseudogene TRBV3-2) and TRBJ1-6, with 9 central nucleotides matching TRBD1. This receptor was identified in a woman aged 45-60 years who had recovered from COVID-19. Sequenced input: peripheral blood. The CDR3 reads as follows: CASSTRQGDSPLHF. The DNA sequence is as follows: TGTGCCAGCAGCACCCGACAGGGGGATTCACCCCTCCACTTT.